The source of this T cell receptor beta chain is a study of blood T cell repertoires in COVID-19. Study context: There were acute and convalescent COVID-19 samples, and they came from the United States, Italy and Spain. The cDNA or gDNA used as material had been derived from T cells, B-cell-depleted T cells, or PBMCs.

Germline CDR1 and CDR2: SGHDT and YYEEEE. The junction had 4 bases not matched to a gene; V was cut back by 3 bases and J by 3 bases. This CDR3 comprises 17 residues. Original processing methods: Estimation of nucleated cell counts was performed using reference gene primer amplification. Measured with immunoSEQ multiplex PCR; TCRdb has only the in-frame clones, and not every one. The V and J calls and clone size were taken over from that table, and D and trimming were inferred from the DNA. The sample lists 80,000 to 130,000 clones, approximately 88% occurring once. The sequenced sample was peripheral blood. The TCR sequence derives from a woman aged 60 to 75 with acute or convalescent COVID-19. The rearrangement uses TRBV5-6 and TRBJ2-2, with 14 positions matching TRBD2. The CDR3 DNA follows: TGTGCCAGCAGCTGGGGACTAGCGGGAGTAGACACCGGGGAGCTGTTTTTT. Amino acids: CASSWGLAGVDTGELFF.